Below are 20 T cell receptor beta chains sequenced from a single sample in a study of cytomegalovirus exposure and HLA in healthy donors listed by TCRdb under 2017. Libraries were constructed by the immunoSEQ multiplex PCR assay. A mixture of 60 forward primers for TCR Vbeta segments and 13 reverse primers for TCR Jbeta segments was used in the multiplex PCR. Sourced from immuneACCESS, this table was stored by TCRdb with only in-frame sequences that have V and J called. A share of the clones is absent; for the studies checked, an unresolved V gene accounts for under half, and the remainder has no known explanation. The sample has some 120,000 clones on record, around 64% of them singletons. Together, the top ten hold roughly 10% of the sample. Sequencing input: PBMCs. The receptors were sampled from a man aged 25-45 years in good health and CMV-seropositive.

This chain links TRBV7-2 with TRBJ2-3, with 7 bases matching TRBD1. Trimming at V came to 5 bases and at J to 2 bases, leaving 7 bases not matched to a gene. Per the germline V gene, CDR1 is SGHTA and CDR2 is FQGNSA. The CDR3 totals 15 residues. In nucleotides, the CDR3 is TGTGCCAGCAGCAAAGACAGGGATGCCACAGATACGCAGTATTTT. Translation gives CASSKDRDATDTQYF. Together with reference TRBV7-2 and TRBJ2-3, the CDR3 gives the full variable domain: GAGVSQSPSNKVTEKGKDVELRCDPISGHTALYWYRQSLGQGLEFLIYFQGNSAPDKSGLPSDRFSAERTGGSVSTLTIQRTQQEDSAVYLCASSKDRDATDTQYFGPGTRLTVL.

CDR3 sequence (DNA): TGTGCCTGGAGTGGTTACGTGGGGGCCTCTATTCAGTACTTC. Protein: CAWSGYVGASIQYF. The rearrangement joins TRBV30 to TRBJ2-4; D possibly corresponds to TRBD1 (6 bases). This CDR3 contains 14 residues. Trimming shortened V by 1 base and J by 10 bases, and 17 bases separated the two germline ends. CDR1 is GTSNPN, CDR2 SVGIG, per germline (reference sequence). Drawing the rest from reference TRBV30 and TRBJ2-4, the complete variable domain is SQTIHQWPATLVQPVGSPLSLECTVEGTSNPNLYWYRQAAGRGLQLLFYSVGIGQISSEVPQNLSASRPQDRQFILSSKKLLLSDSGFYLCAWSGYVGASIQYFGAGTRLSVL.

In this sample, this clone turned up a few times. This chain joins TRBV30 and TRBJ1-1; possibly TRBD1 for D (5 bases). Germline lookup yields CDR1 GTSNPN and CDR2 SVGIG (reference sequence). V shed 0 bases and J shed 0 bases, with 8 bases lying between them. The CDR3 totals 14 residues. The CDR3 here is CAWSVQAVNTEAFF. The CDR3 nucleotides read TGTGCCTGGAGTGTACAGGCAGTGAACACTGAAGCTTTCTTT. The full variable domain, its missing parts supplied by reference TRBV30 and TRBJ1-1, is SQTIHQWPATLVQPVGSPLSLECTVEGTSNPNLYWYRQAAGRGLQLLFYSVGIGQISSEVPQNLSASRPQDRQFILSSKKLLLSDSGFYLCAWSVQAVNTEAFFGQGTRLTVV.

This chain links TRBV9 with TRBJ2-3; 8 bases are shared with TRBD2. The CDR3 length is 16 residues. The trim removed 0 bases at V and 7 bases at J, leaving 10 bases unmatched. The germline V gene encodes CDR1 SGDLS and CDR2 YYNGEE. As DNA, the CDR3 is TGTGCCAGCAGCGTAGAGTTTGGCGGGGGGCCCAATACGCAGTATTTT. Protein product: CASSVEFGGGPNTQYF.

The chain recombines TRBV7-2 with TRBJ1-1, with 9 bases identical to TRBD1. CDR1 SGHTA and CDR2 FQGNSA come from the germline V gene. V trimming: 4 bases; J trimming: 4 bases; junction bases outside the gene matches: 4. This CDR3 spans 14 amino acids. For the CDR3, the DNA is TGTGCCAGCAGCTCTAGGGACAGGGCCACTGAAGCTTTCTTT. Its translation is CASSSRDRATEAFF.

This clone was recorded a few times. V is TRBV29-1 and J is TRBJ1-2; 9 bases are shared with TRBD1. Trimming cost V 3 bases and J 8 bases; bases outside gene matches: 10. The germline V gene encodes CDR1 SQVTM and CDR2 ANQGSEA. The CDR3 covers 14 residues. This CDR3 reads CSVELGQGRGGYTF. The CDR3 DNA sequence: TGCAGCGTTGAGCTGGGACAGGGCCGGGGCGGCTACACCTTC.

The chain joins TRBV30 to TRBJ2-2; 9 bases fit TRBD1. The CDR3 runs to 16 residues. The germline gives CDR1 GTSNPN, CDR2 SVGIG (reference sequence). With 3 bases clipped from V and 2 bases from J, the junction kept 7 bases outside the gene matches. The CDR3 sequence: CAWRGWDRDNTGELFF. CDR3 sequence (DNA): TGTGCCTGGAGAGGGTGGGACAGGGATAACACCGGGGAGCTGTTTTTT.

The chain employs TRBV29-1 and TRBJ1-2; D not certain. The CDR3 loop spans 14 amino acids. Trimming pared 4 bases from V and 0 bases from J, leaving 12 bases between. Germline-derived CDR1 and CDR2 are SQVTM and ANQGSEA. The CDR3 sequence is CSVGLWQANYGYTF. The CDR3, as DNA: TGCAGCGTTGGTCTGTGGCAGGCTAACTATGGCTACACCTTC. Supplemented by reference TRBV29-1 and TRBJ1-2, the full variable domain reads SAVISQKPSRDICQRGTSLTIQCQVDSQVTMMFWYRQQPGQSLTLIATANQGSEATYESGFVIDKFPISRPNLTFSTLTVSNMSPEDSSIYLCSVGLWQANYGYTFGSGTRLTVV.

CDR3 sequence: CASSLGSGRTSYNEQFF. CDR3 nucleotide sequence: TGTGCCAGCAGCTTGGGTAGCGGGCGAACCTCCTACAATGAGCAGTTCTTC. The chain has TRBV5-6 and TRBJ2-1, with 7 bases that match TRBD2. Germline V CDR1 and CDR2: SGHDT, YYEEEE. The ends lost 0 bases at V and 0 bases at J; junction bases unmatched: 6. The CDR3 has 17 residues.

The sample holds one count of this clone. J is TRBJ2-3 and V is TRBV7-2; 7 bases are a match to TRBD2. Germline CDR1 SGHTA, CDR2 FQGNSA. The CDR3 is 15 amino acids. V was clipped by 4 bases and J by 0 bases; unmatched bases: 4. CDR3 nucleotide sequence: TGTGCCAGCAGCTCTCAAGCGGGGAGCACAGATACGCAGTATTTT. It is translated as CASSSQAGSTDTQYF.

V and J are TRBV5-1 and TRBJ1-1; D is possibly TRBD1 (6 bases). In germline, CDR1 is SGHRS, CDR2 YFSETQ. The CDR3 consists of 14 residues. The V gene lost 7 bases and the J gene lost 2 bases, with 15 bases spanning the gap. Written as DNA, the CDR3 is TGCGCCAGCGGAAGCGGGACACTCAACACTGAAGCTTTCTTT. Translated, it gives CASGSGTLNTEAFF.

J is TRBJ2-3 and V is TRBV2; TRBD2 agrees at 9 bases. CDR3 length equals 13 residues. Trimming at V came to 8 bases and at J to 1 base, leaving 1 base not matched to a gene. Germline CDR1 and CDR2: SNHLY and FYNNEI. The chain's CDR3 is CASLAGGTDTQYF. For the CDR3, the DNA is TGTGCCAGCTTAGCGGGAGGCACAGATACGCAGTATTTT.

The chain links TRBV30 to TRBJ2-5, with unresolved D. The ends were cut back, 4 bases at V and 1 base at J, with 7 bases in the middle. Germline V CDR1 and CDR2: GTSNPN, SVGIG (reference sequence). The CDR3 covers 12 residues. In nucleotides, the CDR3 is TGTGCCTGGACCCTGGCCCAAGAGACCCAGTACTTC. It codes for CAWTLAQETQYF.

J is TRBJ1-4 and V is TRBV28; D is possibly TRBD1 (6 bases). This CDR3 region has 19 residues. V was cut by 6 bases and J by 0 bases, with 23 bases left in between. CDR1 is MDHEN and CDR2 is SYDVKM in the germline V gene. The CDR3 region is CASSIPSTGFGATNEKLFF. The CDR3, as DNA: TGTGCCAGCAGCATTCCTTCGACAGGCTTTGGAGCAACTAATGAAAAACTGTTTTTT.

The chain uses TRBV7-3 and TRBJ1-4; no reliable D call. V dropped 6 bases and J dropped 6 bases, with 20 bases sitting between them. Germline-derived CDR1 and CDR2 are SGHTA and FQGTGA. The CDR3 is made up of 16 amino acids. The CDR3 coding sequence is TGTGCCAGCAGTCCAAGGAGGGAGGTTGGGGATGAAAAACTGTTTTTT. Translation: CASSPRREVGDEKLFF.

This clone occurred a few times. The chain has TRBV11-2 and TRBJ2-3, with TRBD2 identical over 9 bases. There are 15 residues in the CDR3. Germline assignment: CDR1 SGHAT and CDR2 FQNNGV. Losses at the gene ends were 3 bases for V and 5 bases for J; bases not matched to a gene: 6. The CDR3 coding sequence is TGTGCCAGCAGCTTTAGCGGGAGAAGGGAAGATACGCAGTATTTT. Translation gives CASSFSGRREDTQYF.

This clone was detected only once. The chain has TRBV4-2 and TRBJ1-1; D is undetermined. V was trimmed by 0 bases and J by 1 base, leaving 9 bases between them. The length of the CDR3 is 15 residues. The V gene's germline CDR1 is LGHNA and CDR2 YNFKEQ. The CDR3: CASSQDTATNTEAFF. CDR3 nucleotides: TGTGCCAGCAGCCAAGATACAGCCACGAACACTGAAGCTTTCTTT.

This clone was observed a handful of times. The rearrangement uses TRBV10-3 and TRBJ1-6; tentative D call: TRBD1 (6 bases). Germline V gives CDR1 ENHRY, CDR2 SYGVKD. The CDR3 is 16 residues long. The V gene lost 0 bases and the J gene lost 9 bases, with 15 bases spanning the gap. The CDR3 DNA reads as TGTGCCATCAGTGAGTCAGGGGGAGGGTTGACTTCACCCCTCCACTTT. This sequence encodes CAISESGGGLTSPLHF.

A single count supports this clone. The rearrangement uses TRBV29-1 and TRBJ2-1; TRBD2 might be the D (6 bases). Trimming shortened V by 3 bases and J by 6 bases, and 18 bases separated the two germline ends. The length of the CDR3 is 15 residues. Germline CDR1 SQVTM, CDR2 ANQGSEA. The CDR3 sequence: CSVDRTGMGGNEQFF. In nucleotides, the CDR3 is TGCAGCGTTGACCGGACGGGGATGGGGGGCAATGAGCAGTTCTTC.

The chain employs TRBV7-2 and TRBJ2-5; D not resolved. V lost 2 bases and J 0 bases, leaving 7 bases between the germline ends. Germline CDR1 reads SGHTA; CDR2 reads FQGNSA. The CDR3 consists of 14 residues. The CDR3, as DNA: TGTGCCAGCAGCTTATTTCCCAACCAAGAGACCCAGTACTTC. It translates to CASSLFPNQETQYF.